This is a list of T cell receptor beta chains from one sample in a study of identical twins. TCRdb re-derived calls from the 5' RACE reads in MiXCR, one entry per CDR3 protein. The table shows a few hundred thousand distinct CDR3 sequences, with over 8.5% occurring only once. A further study also used this sample, focusing on yellow fever vaccine responses in identical twins.

The sample taken for sequencing was PBMCs. These receptors were obtained from a woman aged 18-29 years in good health. CDR3s include the opening cysteine and the closing phenylalanine or tryptophan. The D gene is left open where the match is weak. The listing skips clone size in some rows; elsewhere it reads once, few, many or a size class.

clone_size	v_call	j_call	d_call	cdr3_nt	cdr3_aa
few	TRBV5-1	TRBJ2-7	.	TGCGCCAGCAGCATTGGGGACAAAGCCTACGAGCAGTACTTC	CASSIGDKAYEQYF
few	TRBV6-2/TRBV6-3	TRBJ2-3	TRBD2	TGTGCCAGCAGAGCCGGCGGGAGGGCCGGGGAAGATACGCAGTATTTT	CASRAGGRAGEDTQYF
few	TRBV4-2	TRBJ2-7	TRBD2	TGTGCCAGCAGCCAAGAAATAAGCGGGGGGACCTACGAGCAGTACTTC	CASSQEISGGTYEQYF
few	TRBV29-1	TRBJ2-5	.	TGCAGCGTTGAGTCGACAGGTAACTTACAAGAGACCCAGTACTTC	CSVESTGNLQETQYF
few	TRBV12-3/TRBV12-4	TRBJ2-7	.	TGTGCCAGCAGGTCCCGGGACGGTGGCTACGAGCAGTACTTC	CASRSRDGGYEQYF
many	TRBV2	TRBJ2-2	.	TGTGCCAGCAGTGACAGGGTCAACGGGGAGCTGTTTTTT	CASSDRVNGELFF
few	TRBV6-5	TRBJ2-7	.	TGTGCCAGCAGTTACCTGGGCGGTCAGCTAACCTACGAGCAGTACTTC	CASSYLGGQLTYEQYF
many	TRBV12-3/TRBV12-4	TRBJ2-5	.	TGTGCCAGCAGTTTAATGTTCCTAGGGGGAGAGACCCAGTACTTC	CASSLMFLGGETQYF
few	TRBV18	TRBJ1-1	.	TGTGCCAGCTCAACGGGGCGGGGCACTGAAGCTTTCTTT	CASSTGRGTEAFF
few	TRBV29-1	TRBJ2-1	.	TGCAGCGGAATGACAGTATCGCAGTTCTTC	CSGMTVSQFF
many	TRBV7-2	TRBJ2-3	.	TGTGCCAGCACCACCGAGCCCGACCTGTTCGGTCCAGATACGCAGTATTTT	CASTTEPDLFGPDTQYF
many	TRBV4-3	TRBJ2-1	.	TGCGCCAGCAGCCAAGATCGACAGGACACCCGCTACAATGAGCAGTTCTTC	CASSQDRQDTRYNEQFF
many	TRBV29-1	TRBJ2-3	TRBD2	TGCAGCGTTATTGGGGGAGGGCCTAGCGGTCGCTTGGATACGCAGTATTTT	CSVIGGGPSGRLDTQYF
few	TRBV7-8	TRBJ2-7	.	TGTGCCAGCAGCTCAAGGGGTGGCCCCTACGAGCAGTACTTC	CASSSRGGPYEQYF
few	TRBV6-1	TRBJ2-5	TRBD1	TGTGCCAGCAGTCCCCTCCGGGACAGTCGACGGGCGACCCAGTACTTC	CASSPLRDSRRATQYF
few	TRBV12-3/TRBV12-4	TRBJ2-7	TRBD1	TGTGCCAGCAGGATCGGGACAGGGGGCTACGAGCAGTACTTC	CASRIGTGGYEQYF
many	TRBV20-1	TRBJ2-7	.	TGCAGTGCTAGAGACTCGACAGCCTACGAGCAGTACTTC	CSARDSTAYEQYF
few	TRBV9	TRBJ2-1	TRBD2	TGTGCCAGCAGCCCTTCCCTCGCTAGCGGACCCTACAATGAGCAGTTCTTC	CASSPSLASGPYNEQFF
many	TRBV6-5	TRBJ1-1	.	TGTGCCAGCAGTTACAAACAGATGAACACTGAAGCTTTCTTT	CASSYKQMNTEAFF
many	TRBV15	TRBJ2-2	.	TGTGCCACCAGCAGAGTTCTAGGGGGGGTACTTTACACCGGGGAGCTGTTTTTT	CATSRVLGGVLYTGELFF
.	TRBV20-1	TRBJ1-6	.	TGCAGTGCTAAGTTCAGGGTTGGTTCACCCCTCCACTTT	CSAKFRVGSPLHF
.	TRBV27	TRBJ2-1	.	TGTGCCAGCAGTTTATACGAGAGCTCCTACAATGAGCAGTTCTTC	CASSLYESSYNEQFF
many	TRBV4-3	TRBJ2-2	TRBD1	TGTGCCAGCAGCCAGGACAGGGGAAGCACCGGGGAGCTGTTTTTT	CASSQDRGSTGELFF
few	TRBV5-5	TRBJ2-3	.	TGTGCCAGCAGCTTCTGGGGGTCGGTGTCAGATACGCAGTATTTT	CASSFWGSVSDTQYF
many	TRBV10-2	TRBJ2-6	.	TGCGCCAGCAGTGATGGGACTGGGGCCAACGTCCTGACTTTC	CASSDGTGANVLTF
many	TRBV2	TRBJ1-5	.	TGTGCCAGCAGTGGCTCCGGGACGGACAACAATCAGCCCCAGCATTTT	CASSGSGTDNNQPQHF
.	TRBV2	TRBJ2-3	.	TGTGCCAGCAGCGTTGGACCGCTCCCACGGCGGACAGATACGCAGTATTTT	CASSVGPLPRRTDTQYF
many	TRBV5-1	TRBJ1-1	.	TGCGCCAGCAGCTCCAGCAGCCTGAACACTGAAGCTTTCTTT	CASSSSSLNTEAFF
many	TRBV2	TRBJ2-7	.	TGTGCCAGCATTCGGGGGCGCGAGTCCTACGAGCAGTACTTC	CASIRGRESYEQYF
few	TRBV9	TRBJ2-7	TRBD1	TGTGCCAGCAGCGTAGAGACAGGGGGCATATACGAGCAGTACTTC	CASSVETGGIYEQYF
.	TRBV7-2	TRBJ2-1	.	TGTGCCAGCAGCTTAGATGTGTGGGACTCGACTAATGAGCAGTTCTTC	CASSLDVWDSTNEQFF
many	TRBV7-9	TRBJ2-4	.	TGTGCCAGCAGCGTGGGCAGGGCGGACATTCAGTACTTC	CASSVGRADIQYF
many	TRBV12-5	TRBJ2-1	.	TGTGCTAGTGGTTTCTCAGACAATGAGCAGTTCTTC	CASGFSDNEQFF
.	TRBV9	TRBJ2-5	TRBD1	TGTGCCAGCAGCGTTCCAACAGGGGGCGGCGAGACCCAGTACTTC	CASSVPTGGGETQYF
.	TRBV12-3/TRBV12-4	TRBJ1-1	.	TGTGCCAGCAGCCAAAACGACAGGGAAGCTTTCTTT	CASSQNDREAFF
.	TRBV20-1	TRBJ2-5	TRBD1	TGCAGTGCTTTCGACAGGGGGAGAGAGACCCAGTACTTC	CSAFDRGRETQYF
.	TRBV6-2/TRBV6-3	TRBJ2-2	TRBD2	TGTGCCAGCAGTCGACTAGCGGGAGGGAACGGGGAGCTGTTTTTT	CASSRLAGGNGELFF
few	TRBV27	TRBJ2-1	TRBD2	TGTGCCAGCAGTATGCGGACTAGCGGGATTATCTGGGTTGAGCAGTTCTTC	CASSMRTSGIIWVEQFF
.	TRBV4-3	TRBJ2-5	.	TGCGCCAGCAGCCAAGATGGAGGGGGAGAGACCCAGTACTTC	CASSQDGGGETQYF
.	TRBV28	TRBJ2-5	.	TGTGCCAGCACCTGGCCGTCCGGCGAGACCCAGTACTTC	CASTWPSGETQYF